One sample yielded the 5 T cell receptor beta chains listed below, sequenced in a study of T-cell reconstitution after alpha-beta-depleted transplantation in children. The TCRbeta library was prepared with unique molecular identifiers. MiXCR was run by TCRdb on the PCR reads, yielding one entry per CDR3 protein. This table has 550,000 to 800,000 distinct CDR3 sequences, less than 15% appearing once. This specimen was PBMCs, taken before TCRalphabeta/CD19-depleted stem cell transplant. Receptor source: a girl aged 2 to 10 with congenital amegakaryocytic thrombocytopenia, due to receive a stem cell transplant.

The chain joins TRBV18 to TRBJ1-1, with D maybe TRBD1 (6 bases). Germline values: CDR1 KGHSH, CDR2 LQKENI. The CDR3 covers 16 residues. V was clipped by 6 bases and J by 1 base, with 18 bases between them. The CDR3 sequence is CASSQNGRTANTEAFF. The CDR3 DNA sequence: TGTGCCAGCTCGCAAAACGGAAGGACAGCGAACACTGAAGCTTTCTTT.

The J gene is TRBJ2-3, the V gene TRBV6-1, with TRBD2 identical over 10 bases. CDR3 length equals 16 residues. Per germline, CDR1 MNHNS and CDR2 SASEGT. The V and J ends lost 6 bases and 1 base, in that order; junction bases with no gene match: 7. The CDR3 spells CASRTTSGPRTDTQYF. CDR3 DNA: TGTGCCAGCAGGACGACTAGCGGGCCTCGCACAGATACGCAGTATTTT.

About this clonotype itself: A read error may be the cause here, since a much bigger clone is one base away. V is TRBV29-1 and J is TRBJ2-3, with D uncertain. The CDR3 runs to 13 residues. CDR1 and CDR2 (germline): SQVTM, ANQGSEA. V shed 6 bases and J shed 5 bases, with 15 bases lying between them. The CDR3 region is CSVSPVDIDTQYF. The CDR3 DNA follows: TGCAGCGTCTCCCCCGTGGATATAGATACGCAGTATTTT.

This chain joins TRBV6-1 and TRBJ2-2, with D tentatively TRBD1 (6 bases). CDR1 and CDR2 from the germline V gene are MNHNS and SASEGT. The V end was cut by 5 bases, the J end by 0 bases, with 16 bases between. The CDR3 covers 17 residues. The CDR3 protein is CASSQLGRTANTGELFF. CDR3 bases: TGTGCCAGCAGTCAACTTGGAAGGACAGCGAACACCGGGGAGCTGTTTTTT.

This clonotype was counted a few times. The chain is built from TRBV6-5 and TRBJ2-1; 7 bases map to TRBD2. The CDR3 runs to 17 residues. The germline V gene has CDR1 MNHEY and CDR2 SVGAGI. The V gene end was trimmed by 5 bases and the J gene end by 0 bases; junction bases not matched to a gene: 10. The DNA for the CDR3 is TGTGCCAGCAGTACTGGCCTGGGGGAGGGCTCCTACAATGAGCAGTTCTTC. It translates to CASSTGLGEGSYNEQFF.